This T cell receptor (beta chain) came from a study of cytomegalovirus exposure and HLA in healthy donors. In germline, CDR1 is LNHNV, CDR2 YYDKDF (reference sequence). The J segment lost 6 bases and the V segment lost 0 bases, leaving 9 bases of the junction unmatched. This CDR3 region has 16 residues. This cohort consisted of healthy bone marrow donors. About this clone itself: The antigen remains unidentified.

Study-level points and caveats: CMV antigen specificity was confirmed in vitro for three CMV-associated chains.

The primer mix had 60 Vbeta and 13 Jbeta primers. The protocol was immunoSEQ multiplex PCR, while the TCRdb copy is restricted to in-frame clones and leaves out a portion. The sample includes 90,000 or so clones, about 80% of them seen just once. The rearrangement uses TRBV15 and TRBJ2-7; TRBD1 matches at 9 bases. Sequencing was performed on PBMCs. The sequence was collected from a man aged 25-40 years in good health and CMV-seropositive. CDR3 sequence: CATSRDSGTGSSEQYF. The CDR3 bases are TGTGCCACCAGCAGAGATTCCGGGACAGGGTCGTCCGAGCAGTACTTC.